This T cell receptor (beta chain) was retrieved from a study of a mutant IDH1 vaccine in newly diagnosed glioma. TCRdb's table, derived via immunoSEQ multiplex PCR, lists solely in-frame clones and lacks some. This repertoire shows some 33,000 clones, approximately 80% found once; its top ten account for around 11%. Study-wide results and limits: Changes to the top peripheral T cell clonotypes appeared unrelated to pseudoprogression.

Notes on this clone: The antigen remains unidentified.

Noted time point: week 35, safety follow-up. A single vaccine dose contained 300 ug of mutant IDH1 20-mer peptide, and topical imiquimod was used with it. Sample: PBMCs, taken from a glioma patient whose treatment included an IDH1 peptide vaccine. The clonotype originates from a woman in her forties with glioma.

CDR3 sequence: CASSPRRQGNGYTF. CDR3 sequence (DNA): TGTGCCAGCAGTCCGCGTCGACAGGGGAATGGCTACACCTTC. The chain joins TRBV27 to TRBJ1-2; 8 bases match TRBD1. The V gene end was trimmed by 5 bases and the J gene end by 6 bases; junction bases not matched to a gene: 8. CDR1 MNHEY and CDR2 SMNVEV come from the germline V gene (reference sequence). The CDR3 sequence is 14 residues long.